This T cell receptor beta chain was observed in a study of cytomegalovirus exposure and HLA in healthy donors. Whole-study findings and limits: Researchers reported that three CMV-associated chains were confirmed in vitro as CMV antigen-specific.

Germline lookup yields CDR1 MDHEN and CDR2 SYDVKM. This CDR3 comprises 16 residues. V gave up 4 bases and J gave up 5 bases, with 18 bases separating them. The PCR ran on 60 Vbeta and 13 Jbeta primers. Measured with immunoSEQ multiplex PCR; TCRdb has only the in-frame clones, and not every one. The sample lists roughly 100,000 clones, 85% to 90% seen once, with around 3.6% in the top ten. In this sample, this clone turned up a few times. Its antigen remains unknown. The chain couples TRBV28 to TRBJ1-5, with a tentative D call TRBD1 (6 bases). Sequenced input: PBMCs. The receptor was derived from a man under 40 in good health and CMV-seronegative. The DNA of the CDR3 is TGTGCCAGCAGTTCTACGGACAGCTTCAGGGATCAGCCCCAGCATTTT. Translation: CASSSTDSFRDQPQHF.